Detailed here is one T cell receptor (beta chain). This specimen comes from a study of control samples from healthy donors and cancer patients. Sequencing was performed with immunoSEQ multiplex PCR; in TCRdb, only in-frame clones are kept and a portion is missing. The sample records roughly 81,000 clones, around 84% being singletons. V dropped 4 bases and J dropped 3 bases, with 10 bases sitting between them. CDR3 length: 14 residues. From germline, CDR1 is SGHRS and CDR2 YFSETQ. The sequence was collected from a man in his sixties with head and neck cancer. Sequenced input: PBMCs. The rearrangement uses TRBV5-1 and TRBJ2-2; TRBD1 or TRBD2 may be the D gene (5 bases each). CDR3 residues: CASSGQGHTGELFF. Here the CDR3 DNA reads TGCGCCAGCAGCGGTCAGGGACACACCGGGGAGCTGTTTTTT.